The T cell receptor beta chain under discussion was sequenced for a study of cytomegalovirus exposure and HLA in healthy donors. The CDR3 is 15 residues long. Trimming took 7 bases from V and 3 from J, leaving 21 bases between them. Germline V gene data show CDR1 as GTSNPN and CDR2 as SVGIG (reference sequence). Overall study findings and caveats: An analysis was carried out at a later point. It showed that HLA-associated TCR beta chains were more clonally expanded than equally common non-associated chains.

This clone has only a few counts. The target antigen is unknown. These donors counted as nominally healthy when sampled, but unrecorded immune exposures were likely. This PCR relied on a set of 60 Vbeta primers and 13 Jbeta primers. Clones were read by immunoSEQ multiplex PCR, and TCRdb kept only the in-frame ones, dropping some. The table lists 90,000 to 150,000 clones, just over 15% of them singletons, with 1.9% in the top ten. The rearrangement joins TRBV30 to TRBJ1-1; TRBD1 is a possible D gene (6 bases). Sequencing was carried out using PBMCs. The source of this sequence is a young woman in good health and CMV-seronegative. The DNA for the CDR3 is TGTGCCTCTACGTTCGGGGGGGCGAGGTACACTGAAGCTTTCTTT. Residues: CASTFGGARYTEAFF.